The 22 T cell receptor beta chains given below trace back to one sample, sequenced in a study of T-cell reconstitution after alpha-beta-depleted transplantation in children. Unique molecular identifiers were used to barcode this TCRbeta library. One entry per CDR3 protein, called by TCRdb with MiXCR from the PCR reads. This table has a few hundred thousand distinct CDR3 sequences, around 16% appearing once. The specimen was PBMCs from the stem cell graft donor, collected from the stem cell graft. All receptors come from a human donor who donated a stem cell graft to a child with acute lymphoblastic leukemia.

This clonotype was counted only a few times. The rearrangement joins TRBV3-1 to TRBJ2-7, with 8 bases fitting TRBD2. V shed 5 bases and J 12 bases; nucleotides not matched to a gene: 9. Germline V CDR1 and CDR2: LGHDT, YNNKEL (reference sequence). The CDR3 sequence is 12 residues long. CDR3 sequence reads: CASSVGLAGVYF. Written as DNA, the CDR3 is TGTGCCAGCAGCGTCGGACTAGCCGGGGTGTACTTC.

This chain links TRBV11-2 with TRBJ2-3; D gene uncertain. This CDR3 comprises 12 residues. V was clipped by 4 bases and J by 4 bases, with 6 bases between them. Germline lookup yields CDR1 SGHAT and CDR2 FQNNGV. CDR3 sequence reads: CASSSLSDTQYF. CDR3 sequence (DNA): TGTGCCAGCAGCTCCCTCTCAGATACGCAGTATTTT. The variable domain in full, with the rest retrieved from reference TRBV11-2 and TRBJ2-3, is EAGVAQSPRYKIIEKRQSVAFWCNPISGHATLYWYQQILGQGPKLLIQFQNNGVVDDSQLPKDRFSAERLKGVDSTLKIQPAKLEDSAVYLCASSSLSDTQYFGPGTRLTVL.

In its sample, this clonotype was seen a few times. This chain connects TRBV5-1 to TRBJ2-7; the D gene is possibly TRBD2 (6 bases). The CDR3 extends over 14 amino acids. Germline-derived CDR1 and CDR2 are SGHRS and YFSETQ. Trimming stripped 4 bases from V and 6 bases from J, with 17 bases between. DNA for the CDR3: TGCGCCAGCAGCCCCTGGGACTCCGGGGGCGAGCAGTACTTC. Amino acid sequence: CASSPWDSGGEQYF.

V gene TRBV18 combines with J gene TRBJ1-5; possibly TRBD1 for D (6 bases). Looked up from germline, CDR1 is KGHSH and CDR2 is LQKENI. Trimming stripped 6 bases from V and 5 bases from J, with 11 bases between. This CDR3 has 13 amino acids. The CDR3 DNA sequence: TGTGCCAGCTCTATGGACAGTCATCAGCCCCAGCATTTT. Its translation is CASSMDSHQPQHF.

CDR3 DNA sequence: TGTGCCAGCAGTTTCTCCGGGACAGGGGTGGATCAGCCCCAGCATTTT. Translation: CASSFSGTGVDQPQHF. The gene calls are TRBV12-3 or TRBV12-4 and TRBJ1-5, with 10 positions matching TRBD1. V lost 3 bases, J lost 5 bases, and 7 bases stayed unmatched. The CDR3 is made up of 16 amino acids.

The CDR3: CASFQGGEAFF. The CDR3, as DNA: TGTGCCAGCTTCCAAGGGGGGGAAGCTTTCTTT. The chain joins TRBV27 to TRBJ1-1, with D tentatively TRBD1 (6 bases). Germline CDR1 is MNHEY and CDR2 is SMNVEV (reference sequence). The V gene lost 8 bases and the J gene lost 8 bases, with 12 bases spanning the gap. CDR3 size: 11 residues.

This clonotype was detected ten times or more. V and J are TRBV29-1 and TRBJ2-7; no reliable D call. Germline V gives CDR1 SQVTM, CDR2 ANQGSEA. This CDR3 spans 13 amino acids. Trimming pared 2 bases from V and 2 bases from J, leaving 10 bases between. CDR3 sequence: CSVEIREPYEQYF. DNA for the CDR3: TGCAGCGTTGAAATTAGGGAACCCTACGAGCAGTACTTC.

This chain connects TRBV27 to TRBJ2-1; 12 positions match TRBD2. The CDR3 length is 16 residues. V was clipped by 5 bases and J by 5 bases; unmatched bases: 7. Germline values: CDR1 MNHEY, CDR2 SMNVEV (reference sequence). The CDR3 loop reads CASSVTSGSRNNEQFF. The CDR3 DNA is TGTGCCAGCAGTGTGACTAGCGGGAGTCGGAACAATGAGCAGTTCTTC.

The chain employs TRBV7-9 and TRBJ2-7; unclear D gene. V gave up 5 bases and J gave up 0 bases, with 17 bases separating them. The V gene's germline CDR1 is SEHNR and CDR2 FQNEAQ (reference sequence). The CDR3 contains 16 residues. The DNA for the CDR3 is TGTGCCAGCAGCAGGCCCGTGGCTCCTGCCTCCTACGAGCAGTACTTC. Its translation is CASSRPVAPASYEQYF.

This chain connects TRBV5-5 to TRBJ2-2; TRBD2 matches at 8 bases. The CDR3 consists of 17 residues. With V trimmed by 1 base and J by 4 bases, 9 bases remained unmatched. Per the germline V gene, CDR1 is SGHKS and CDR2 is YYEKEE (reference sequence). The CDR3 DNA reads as TGTGCCAGCAGCTTGTCCGGAGCGGGAGTGAGCACCGGGGAGCTGTTTTTT. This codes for CASSLSGAGVSTGELFF.

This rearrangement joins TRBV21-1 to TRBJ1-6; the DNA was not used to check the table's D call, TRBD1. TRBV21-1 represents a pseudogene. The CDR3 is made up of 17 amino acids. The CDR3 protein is CASSKGSGQGVNSPLHF. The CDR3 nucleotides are TGTGCCAGCAGCAAGGGGAGTGGACAGGGGGTAAATTCACCCCTCCACTTT.

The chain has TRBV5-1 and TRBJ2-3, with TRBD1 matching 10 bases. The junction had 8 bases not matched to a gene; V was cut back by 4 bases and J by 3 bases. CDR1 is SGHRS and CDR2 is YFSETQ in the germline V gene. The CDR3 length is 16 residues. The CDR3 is CASSVGQGTGTDTQYF. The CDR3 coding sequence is TGCGCCAGCAGCGTGGGACAGGGGACTGGTACAGATACGCAGTATTTT.

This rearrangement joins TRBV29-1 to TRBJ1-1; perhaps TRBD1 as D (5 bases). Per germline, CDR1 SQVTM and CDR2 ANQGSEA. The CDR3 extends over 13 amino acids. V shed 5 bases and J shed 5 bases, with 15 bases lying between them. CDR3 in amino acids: CSVLIHRRTEAFF. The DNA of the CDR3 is TGCAGCGTTCTTATACACAGGAGAACTGAAGCTTTCTTT.

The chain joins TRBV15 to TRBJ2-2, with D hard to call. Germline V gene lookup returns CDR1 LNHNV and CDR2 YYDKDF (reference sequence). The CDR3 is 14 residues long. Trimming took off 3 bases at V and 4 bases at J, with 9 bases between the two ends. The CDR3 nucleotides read TGTGCCACCAGCAGGTTCTCGCGCACCGGGGAGCTGTTTTTT. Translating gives CATSRFSRTGELFF.

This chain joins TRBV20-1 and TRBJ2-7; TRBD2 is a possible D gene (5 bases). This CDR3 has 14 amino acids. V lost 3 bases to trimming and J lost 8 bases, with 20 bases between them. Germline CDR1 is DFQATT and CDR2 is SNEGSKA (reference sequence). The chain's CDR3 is CSASPGLGSGKQYF. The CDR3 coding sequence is TGCAGTGCTAGTCCCGGACTGGGGTCGGGAAAGCAGTACTTC.

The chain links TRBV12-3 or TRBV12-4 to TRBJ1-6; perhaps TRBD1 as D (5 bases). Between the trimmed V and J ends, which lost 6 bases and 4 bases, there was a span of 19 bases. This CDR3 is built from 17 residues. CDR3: CASSPVGGPFYNSPLHF. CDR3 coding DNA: TGTGCCAGCAGCCCCGTCGGGGGACCCTTTTATAATTCACCCCTCCACTTT.

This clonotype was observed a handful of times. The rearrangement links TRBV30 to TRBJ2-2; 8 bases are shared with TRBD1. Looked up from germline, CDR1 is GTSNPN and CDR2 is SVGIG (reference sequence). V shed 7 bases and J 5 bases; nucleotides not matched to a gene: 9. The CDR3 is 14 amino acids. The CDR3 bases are TGTGCCTTCGGACAGGGTCTTAGAACCGGGGAGCTGTTTTTT. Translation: CAFGQGLRTGELFF.

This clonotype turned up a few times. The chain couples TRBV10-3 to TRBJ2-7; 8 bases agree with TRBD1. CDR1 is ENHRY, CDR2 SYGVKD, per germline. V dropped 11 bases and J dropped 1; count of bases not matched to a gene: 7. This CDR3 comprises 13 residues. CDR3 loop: CASSGTGSYEQYF. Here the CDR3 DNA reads TGTGCCTCCTCCGGGACAGGATCCTACGAGCAGTACTTC.

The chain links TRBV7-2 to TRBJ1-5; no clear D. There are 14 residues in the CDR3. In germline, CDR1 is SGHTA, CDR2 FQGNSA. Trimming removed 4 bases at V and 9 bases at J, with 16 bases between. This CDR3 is CASSSTHFARPQHF. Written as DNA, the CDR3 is TGTGCCAGCAGCTCGACCCATTTCGCGAGGCCCCAGCATTTT.

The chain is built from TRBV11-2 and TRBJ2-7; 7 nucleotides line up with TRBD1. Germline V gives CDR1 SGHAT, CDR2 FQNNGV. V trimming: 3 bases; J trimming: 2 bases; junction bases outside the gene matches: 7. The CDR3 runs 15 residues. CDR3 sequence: CASSFLQGNTYEQYF. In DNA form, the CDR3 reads TGTGCCAGCAGCTTCCTACAGGGGAACACCTACGAGCAGTACTTC. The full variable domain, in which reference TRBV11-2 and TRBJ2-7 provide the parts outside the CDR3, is EAGVAQSPRYKIIEKRQSVAFWCNPISGHATLYWYQQILGQGPKLLIQFQNNGVVDDSQLPKDRFSAERLKGVDSTLKIQPAKLEDSAVYLCASSFLQGNTYEQYFGPGTRLTVT.

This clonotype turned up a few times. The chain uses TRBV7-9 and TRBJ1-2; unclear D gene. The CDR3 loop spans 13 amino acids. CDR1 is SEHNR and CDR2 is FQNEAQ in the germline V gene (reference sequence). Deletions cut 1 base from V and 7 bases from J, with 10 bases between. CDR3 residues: CASSLDPPSGYTF. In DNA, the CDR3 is TGTGCCAGCAGCTTAGATCCCCCCTCTGGCTACACCTTC.

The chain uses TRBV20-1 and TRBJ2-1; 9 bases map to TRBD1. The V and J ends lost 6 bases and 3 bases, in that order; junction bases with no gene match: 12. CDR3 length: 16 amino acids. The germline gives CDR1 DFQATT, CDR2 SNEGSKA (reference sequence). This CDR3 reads CSARYDRGRNYNEQFF. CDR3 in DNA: TGCAGTGCCCGGTACGACAGGGGGAGGAACTACAATGAGCAGTTCTTC.